This TCR beta chain was captured in a study of blood T cell repertoires in COVID-19. On the study more broadly: PBMCs, B-cell-depleted T cells, or T cells were the source of the cDNA or gDNA that made up the material.

Method: immunoSEQ multiplex PCR; TCRdb's copy keeps in-frame clones and lacks some. The top ten hold roughly 3.5% of the sample, which has 110,000 or so clones, approximately 84% seen once. The sequenced sample was peripheral blood. This receptor was taken from a man aged 40-55 years with acute or convalescent COVID-19.

This CDR3 is CASSEVQGRMGIQYF. In DNA, the CDR3 is TGTGCCAGCAGTGAAGTGCAGGGCAGAATGGGCATTCAGTACTTC. The chain recombines TRBV2 with TRBJ2-4, with D possibly TRBD1 on 5 matching bases. CDR3 length: 15 amino acids. The germline V gene encodes CDR1 SNHLY and CDR2 FYNNEI. The germline V and J ends were trimmed by 1 base and 9 bases, with 16 bases remaining between them.